The 2 T cell receptor beta chains given below trace back to one sample, sequenced in a study of control samples from healthy donors and cancer patients (TCRdb year 2020). The library relied on the immunoSEQ multiplex PCR assay. What TCRdb holds here is the immuneACCESS table cut down to in-frame rearrangements. Part of the clones is not present; checked against another copy, under half of the missing clones reflect an unresolved V gene, and the others are unexplained. Present in this sample are 110,000 to 150,000 clones, around 86% of which were seen just once. The ten biggest clones cover 4.9% of the sample. Sample: blood. These receptors were taken from a man aged 25-45 years in good health.

Points on this clone: At one of its ends the junction is not consistent with the germline gene, which may arise from a read error. The genes are TRBV3-1 (or the pseudogene TRBV3-2) and TRBJ2-1; D may be TRBD1 (6 bases). Per germline, CDR1 LGHDT and CDR2 YNNKEL (reference sequence). There are 16 residues in the CDR3. In nucleotides, the CDR3 is TGTGCCAGCAGCGCACGGACAGATCCCTCCTCCAATGAGCAGTTCTTC. Encoded protein: CASSARTDPSSNEQFF.

This chain connects TRBV6-5 to TRBJ2-2; 8 bases map to TRBD2. CDR1 and CDR2 (germline): MNHEY, SVGAGI. CDR3 size: 16 residues. V lost 0 bases to trimming and J lost 7 bases; unmatched junction nucleotides: 7. Here the CDR3 reads CASSYSTGGARGELFF. The DNA of the CDR3 is TGTGCCAGCAGTTACTCGACGGGGGGGGCCCGCGGGGAGCTGTTTTTT.